The rows below give T cell receptor beta chains drawn from one sample of a study of human T cells and chemical hapten exposure. Using its own MiXCR run on the RACE reads, TCRdb lists one record per CDR3 protein. In the table there are about 120,000 distinct CDR3 sequences, roughly 14% of which are singletons. The sequencing here drew on whole blood, taken in connection with sensitization to the hapten diphenylcyclopropenone (DPC). These receptors originate from a woman aged 18 to 35 with alopecia areata. Some clones in this sample may be carry-over from other donors' samples. Both conserved end residues are part of each CDR3. Fields, in order: V gene, J gene, clone size, D gene, CDR3 protein, CDR3 DNA. D genes are given only for firm matches. Rows give clone size only sometimes, using once, few, many, or a class for an expanded clone.

>TRBV7-6|TRBJ2-1|few|TRBD2
CASSKSSGGAYEQFF
TGTGCCAGCAGCAAGTCTAGCGGGGGGGCATATGAGCAGTTCTTC
>TRBV7-9|TRBJ2-7|few|-
CASSLAEWDKKYF
TGTGCCAGCAGCCTGGCCGAATGGGACAAGAAGTACTTC
>TRBV6-5|TRBJ2-2|-|-
CASSPLDRNGVLFF
TGTGCCAGCAGTCCTTTGGACAGAAACGGGGTGCTGTTTTTT
>TRBV6-6|TRBJ1-4|-|-
CASSLDGVEKLFF
TGTGCCAGCAGCCTCGACGGGGTTGAAAAACTGTTTTTT
>TRBV20-1|TRBJ2-1|once|-
CSARDLRGNRNEQFF
TGCAGTGCTAGAGATCTCCGCGGGAACAGAAATGAGCAGTTCTTC
>TRBV19|TRBJ1-5|few|-
CASSILQVPDSNQPQHF
TGTGCCAGTAGTATCCTTCAGGTTCCGGATAGCAATCAGCCCCAGCATTTT
>TRBV7-9|TRBJ2-3|-|TRBD2
CASSREVTDTQYF
TGTGCCAGCTCTCGGGAGGTGACAGATACGCAGTATTTT
>TRBV30|TRBJ1-2|many|-
CAWSHQGPYGYTF
TGTGCCTGGAGTCATCAGGGACCCTATGGCTACACCTTC
>TRBV15|TRBJ2-1|many|TRBD2
CATSRDSGGSYNEQFF
TGTGCCACCAGCAGAGATAGCGGGGGGTCCTACAATGAGCAGTTCTTC
>TRBV12-3/TRBV12-4|TRBJ2-1|-|TRBD2
CASSQLAAGNNEQFF
TGTGCCAGCAGCCAACTAGCGGCTGGGAACAATGAGCAGTTCTTC
>TRBV5-5|TRBJ1-2|few|TRBD1
CASSPPTGVGGYTF
TGTGCCAGCAGCCCCCCGACAGGGGTCGGTGGCTACACCTTC
>TRBV29-1|TRBJ1-5|few|-
CSVEGETGTSCYSNQPQHF
TGCAGCGTTGAAGGGGAAACAGGGACCTCTTGCTATAGCAATCAGCCCCAGCATTTT
>TRBV2|TRBJ2-1|few|-
CASMNPSDLYNEQFF
TGTGCCAGCATGAACCCCTCGGACCTTTACAATGAGCAGTTCTTC
>TRBV9|TRBJ2-1|-|-
CASSVDIGEQFF
TGTGCCAGCAGCGTAGATATCGGTGAGCAGTTCTTC
>TRBV20-1|TRBJ2-5|-|TRBD2
CSAREPGTSKETQYF
TGCAGTGCTAGAGAACCAGGGACTAGCAAAGAGACCCAGTACTTC
>TRBV12-3/TRBV12-4|TRBJ1-6|few|-
CASSLSRGDLHF
TGTGCCAGCAGTTTATCAAGGGGGGACCTCCACTTT
>TRBV19|TRBJ2-3|-|TRBD1
CASSIRQGTPTDTQYF
TGTGCCAGTAGTATACGACAGGGGACGCCTACAGATACGCAGTATTTT
>TRBV6-5|TRBJ1-3|few|-
CASSSRPLRFSGNTIYF
TGTGCCAGCAGTTCCCGACCCCTTCGGTTTTCTGGAAACACCATATATTTT
>TRBV6-1|TRBJ2-3|-|TRBD2
CASSEESGGYYSTDTQYF
TGTGCCAGCAGTGAAGAAAGCGGGGGATATTACAGCACAGATACGCAGTATTTT
>TRBV6-5|TRBJ1-1|many|-
CASSYGDRLNTEAFF
TGTGCCAGCAGTTATGGGGACCGACTAAACACTGAAGCTTTCTTT
>TRBV12-3/TRBV12-4|TRBJ2-6|many|TRBD1
CASTFGQGPVGGANVLTF
TGTGCCAGCACCTTCGGACAGGGTCCGGTTGGTGGGGCCAACGTCCTGACTTTC
>TRBV6-2/TRBV6-3|TRBJ2-7|once|-
CASSYGIGDEQYF
TGTGCCAGCAGTTATGGTATCGGGGACGAGCAGTACTTC
>TRBV11-2|TRBJ2-5|few|-
CASSSSHRGAMEETQYF
TGTGCCAGCAGCTCGAGCCATAGGGGGGCGATGGAAGAGACCCAGTACTTC
>TRBV21-1|TRBJ2-2|few|-
CASSKVEGNANTGELFF
TGTGCCAGCAGCAAGGTTGAGGGCAATGCGAACACCGGGGAGCTGTTTTTT
>TRBV10-3|TRBJ1-5|many|-
CATQSRQDNQPQHF
TGTGCCACCCAGTCCCGACAGGACAATCAGCCCCAGCATTTT
>TRBV18|TRBJ2-5|many|-
CASSRTVQETQYF
TGTGCCAGCTCACGGACAGTCCAAGAGACCCAGTACTTC
>TRBV29-1|TRBJ2-1|-|TRBD2
CSVCGSGGANNEQFF
TGCAGCGTTTGTGGTAGCGGGGGGGCGAACAATGAGCAGTTCTTC
>TRBV11-2|TRBJ1-1|many|-
CASSSRGGLNTEAFF
TGTGCCAGCAGCTCCCGGGGAGGTTTGAACACTGAAGCTTTCTTT
>TRBV5-4|TRBJ2-1|few|TRBD2
CASSARLAGPNEQFF
TGTGCCAGCAGCGCCCGACTAGCGGGGCCCAATGAGCAGTTCTTC
>TRBV12-3/TRBV12-4|TRBJ1-4|-|-
CASSLKQNEKLFF
TGTGCCAGCAGTTTAAAACAAAATGAAAAACTGTTTTTT
>TRBV6-5|TRBJ1-2|few|TRBD1
CASSRAGGYYGYTF
TGTGCCAGCAGTAGGGCAGGGGGCTACTATGGCTACACCTTC
>TRBV4-2|TRBJ2-1|few|TRBD2
CASSQYAAGAYNEQFF
TGTGCCAGCAGCCAATATGCAGCGGGGGCTTACAATGAGCAGTTCTTC
>TRBV12-3/TRBV12-4|TRBJ1-1|-|-
CASNEQSMNTEAFF
TGTGCCAGCAACGAACAGAGTATGAACACTGAAGCTTTCTTT
>TRBV6-6|TRBJ2-7|few|-
CASSYSIRSSYEQYF
TGTGCCAGCAGTTACTCGATCAGAAGCTCCTACGAGCAGTACTTC
>TRBV6-2/TRBV6-3|TRBJ2-1|-|-
CASSRGREQFF
TGTGCCAGCAGCCGGGGACGAGAGCAGTTCTTC
>TRBV6-2/TRBV6-3|TRBJ2-2|many|-
CASRSSGNTGELFF
TGTGCCAGCAGATCCTCAGGGAACACCGGGGAGCTGTTTTTT
>TRBV29-1|TRBJ2-5|few|-
CSVRPGETQYF
TGCAGCGTTCGCCCCGGGGAGACCCAGTACTTC
>TRBV7-9|TRBJ1-5|few|TRBD1
CASSLGDRGLHF
TGTGCCAGCAGCTTAGGGGACAGGGGGTTGCATTTT
>TRBV11-2|TRBJ2-1|few|-
CASTPQFSARPKVFYNEQFF
TGTGCCAGCACCCCACAGTTTTCGGCTAGACCTAAAGTATTCTACAATGAGCAGTTCTTC
>TRBV7-9|TRBJ1-2|-|-
CASSHPNYGYTF
TGTGCCAGCAGCCACCCCAACTATGGCTACACCTTC
>TRBV27|TRBJ1-2|few|-
CASSFSGATGYTF
TGTGCCAGCAGTTTCAGCGGGGCAACTGGCTACACCTTC